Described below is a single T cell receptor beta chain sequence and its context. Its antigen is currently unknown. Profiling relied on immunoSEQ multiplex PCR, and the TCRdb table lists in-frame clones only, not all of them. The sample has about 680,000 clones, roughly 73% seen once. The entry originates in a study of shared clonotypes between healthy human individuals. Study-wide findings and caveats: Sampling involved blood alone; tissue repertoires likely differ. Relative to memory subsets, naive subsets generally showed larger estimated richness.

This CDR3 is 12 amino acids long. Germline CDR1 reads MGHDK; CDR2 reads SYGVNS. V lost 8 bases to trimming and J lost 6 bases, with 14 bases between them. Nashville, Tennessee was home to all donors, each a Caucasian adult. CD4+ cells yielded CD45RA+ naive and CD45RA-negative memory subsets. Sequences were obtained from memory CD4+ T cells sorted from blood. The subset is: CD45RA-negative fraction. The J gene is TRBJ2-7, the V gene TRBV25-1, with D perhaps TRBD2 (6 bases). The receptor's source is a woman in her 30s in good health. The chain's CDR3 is CASGGWGGEQYF. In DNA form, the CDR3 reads TGTGCCAGCGGAGGGTGGGGTGGCGAGCAGTACTTC.